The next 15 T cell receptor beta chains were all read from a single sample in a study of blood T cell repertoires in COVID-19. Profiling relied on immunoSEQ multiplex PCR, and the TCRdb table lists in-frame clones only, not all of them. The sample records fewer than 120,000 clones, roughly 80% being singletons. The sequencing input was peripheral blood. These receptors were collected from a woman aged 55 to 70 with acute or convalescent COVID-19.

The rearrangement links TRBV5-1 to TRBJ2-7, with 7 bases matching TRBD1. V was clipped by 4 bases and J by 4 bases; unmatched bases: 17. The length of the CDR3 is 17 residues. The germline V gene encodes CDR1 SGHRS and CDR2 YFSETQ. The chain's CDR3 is CASSLGQQAPGAYEQYF. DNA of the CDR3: TGCGCCAGCAGCCTGGGACAGCAAGCCCCGGGTGCTTACGAGCAGTACTTC.

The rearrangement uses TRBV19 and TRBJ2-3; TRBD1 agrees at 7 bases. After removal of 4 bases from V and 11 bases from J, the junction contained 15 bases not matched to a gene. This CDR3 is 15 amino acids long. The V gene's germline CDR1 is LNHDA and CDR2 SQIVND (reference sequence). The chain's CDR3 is CASSTQGSRGLQQYF. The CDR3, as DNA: TGTGCCAGTAGTACGCAGGGCTCCAGGGGGTTACAGCAGTATTTT.

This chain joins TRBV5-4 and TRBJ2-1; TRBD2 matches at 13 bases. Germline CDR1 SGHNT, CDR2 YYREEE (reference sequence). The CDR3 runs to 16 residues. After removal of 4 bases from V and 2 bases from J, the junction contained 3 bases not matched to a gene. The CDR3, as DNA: TGTGCCAGCAGCCCGGGACTAGCGGGAACCTACAATGAGCAGTTCTTC. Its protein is CASSPGLAGTYNEQFF.

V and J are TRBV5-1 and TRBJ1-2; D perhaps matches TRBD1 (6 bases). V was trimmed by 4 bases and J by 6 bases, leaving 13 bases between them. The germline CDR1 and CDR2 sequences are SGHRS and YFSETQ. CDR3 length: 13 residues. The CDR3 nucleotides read TGCGCCAGCAGCCTGGACAGATTAAATGGCTACACCTTC. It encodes CASSLDRLNGYTF. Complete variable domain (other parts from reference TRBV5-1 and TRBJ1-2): KAGVTQTPRYLIKTRGQQVTLSCSPISGHRSVSWYQQTPGQGLQFLFEYFSETQRNKGNFPGRFSGRQFSNSRSEMNVSTLELGDSALYLCASSLDRLNGYTFGSGTRLTVV.

DNA for the CDR3: TGTGCCAGCAGCTTAAGTAGCGGTAACGCCTACGAGCAGTACTTC. Its protein is CASSLSSGNAYEQYF. The chain links TRBV11-3 to TRBJ2-7; D possibly corresponds to TRBD2 (6 bases). V shed 2 bases and J shed 2 bases, with 13 bases lying between them. The CDR3 runs 15 residues. CDR1 is SGHNT, CDR2 YENEEA, per germline.

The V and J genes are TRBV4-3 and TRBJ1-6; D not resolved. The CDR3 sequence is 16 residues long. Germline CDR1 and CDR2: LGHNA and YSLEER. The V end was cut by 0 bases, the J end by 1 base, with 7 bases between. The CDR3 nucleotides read TGCGCCAGCAGCCAAGATCCCCAATCCTATAATTCACCCCTCCACTTT. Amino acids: CASSQDPQSYNSPLHF.

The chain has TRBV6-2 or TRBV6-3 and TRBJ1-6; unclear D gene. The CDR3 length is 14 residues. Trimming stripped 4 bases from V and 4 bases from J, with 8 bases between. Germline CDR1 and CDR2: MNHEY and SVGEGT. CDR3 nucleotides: TGTGCCAGCAGTTTAACAGCATATAATTCACCCCTCCACTTT. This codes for CASSLTAYNSPLHF.

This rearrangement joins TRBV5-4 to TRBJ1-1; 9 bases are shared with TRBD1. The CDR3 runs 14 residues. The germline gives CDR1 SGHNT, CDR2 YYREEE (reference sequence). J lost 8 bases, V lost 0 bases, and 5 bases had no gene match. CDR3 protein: CASSLAPGQGEAFF. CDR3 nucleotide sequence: TGTGCCAGCAGCTTGGCCCCCGGACAGGGGGAAGCTTTCTTT.

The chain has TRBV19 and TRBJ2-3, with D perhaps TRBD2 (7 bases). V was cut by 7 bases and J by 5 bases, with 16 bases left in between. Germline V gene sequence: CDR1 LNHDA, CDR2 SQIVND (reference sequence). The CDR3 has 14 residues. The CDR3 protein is CASTGGGGRDTQYF. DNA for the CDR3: TGTGCCAGTACGGGTGGGGGGGGCCGAGATACGCAGTATTTT.

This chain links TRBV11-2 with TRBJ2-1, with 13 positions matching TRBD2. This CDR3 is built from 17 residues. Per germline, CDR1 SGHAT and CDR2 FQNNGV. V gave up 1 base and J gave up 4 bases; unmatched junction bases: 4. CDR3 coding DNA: TGTGCCAGCAGCTTAGGGACTAGCGGGGGCCGTTACAATGAGCAGTTCTTC. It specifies CASSLGTSGGRYNEQFF.

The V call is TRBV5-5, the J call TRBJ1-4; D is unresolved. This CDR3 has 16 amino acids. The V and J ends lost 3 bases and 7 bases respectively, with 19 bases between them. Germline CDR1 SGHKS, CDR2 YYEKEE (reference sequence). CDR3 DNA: TGTGCCAGCAGCTCCTACCCGCGGGGTGGGCCTGAAAAACTGTTTTTT. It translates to CASSSYPRGGPEKLFF.

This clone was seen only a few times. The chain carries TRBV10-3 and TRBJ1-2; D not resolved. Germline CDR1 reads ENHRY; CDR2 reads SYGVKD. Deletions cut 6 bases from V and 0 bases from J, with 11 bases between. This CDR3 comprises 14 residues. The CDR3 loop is CAISLSPANYGYTF. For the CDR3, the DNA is TGTGCCATCAGCCTCTCTCCCGCTAACTATGGCTACACCTTC.

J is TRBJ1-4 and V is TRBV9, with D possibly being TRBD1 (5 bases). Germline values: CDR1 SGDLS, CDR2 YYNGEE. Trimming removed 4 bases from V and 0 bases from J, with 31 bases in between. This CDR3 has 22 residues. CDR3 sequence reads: CASSSLYEEGQPSLATNEKLFF. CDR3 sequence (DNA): TGTGCCAGCAGCTCGCTTTATGAGGAGGGGCAGCCTAGTCTTGCAACTAATGAAAAACTGTTTTTT.

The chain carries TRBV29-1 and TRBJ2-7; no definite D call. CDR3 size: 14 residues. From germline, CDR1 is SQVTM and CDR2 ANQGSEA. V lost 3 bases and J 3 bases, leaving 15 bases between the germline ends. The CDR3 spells CSVDPPSQIYEQYF. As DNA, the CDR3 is TGCAGCGTTGACCCCCCGTCTCAGATCTACGAGCAGTACTTC.

The CDR3, as DNA: TGTGCCAGCAGCGGGCAGGGTGGCGGCAATCAGCCCCAGCATTTT. It translates to CASSGQGGGNQPQHF. The chain couples TRBV9 to TRBJ1-5, with a weak D call TRBD1 (5 bases). The CDR3 sequence is 15 residues long. From germline, CDR1 is SGDLS and CDR2 YYNGEE. The V end lost 3 bases, the J end lost 2 bases, and 12 bases lay between the germline ends.